A selection of T cell receptor beta chains follows, all from one sample in a study of T-cell reconstitution after alpha-beta-depleted transplantation in children. TCRdb independently ran MiXCR on the PCR reads; one entry per CDR3 protein. The top ten clones hold about a tenth of a sample with some 290,000 distinct CDR3 sequences, 9.9% of them seen once. The input for sequencing was PBMCs from the stem cell graft donor, taken from the stem cell graft. All receptors come from a human donor who donated a stem cell graft to a child with SCID. Both conserved end residues are trimmed from each CDR3. A D gene is named only where the DNA matches it firmly.

D: .; V: TRBV12-3/TRBV12-4; CDR3: ASSLNTIY
D: .; V: TRBV19; CDR3: ASSNSGMEGNTIY
D: .; V: TRBV28; CDR3: ASSPSDGQETQY
D: .; V: TRBV24-1; CDR3: ATSDSTRWYGYT
D: .; V: TRBV18; CDR3: ASSPSWAATEKLF
D: TRBD2; V: TRBV4-2; CDR3: ASSQDQRGGYEQY
D: .; V: TRBV12-3/TRBV12-4; CDR3: ASSLSGIGEQF
D: .; V: TRBV18; CDR3: ASSPTGTAISYEQY
D: .; V: TRBV29-1; CDR3: SGKLNVGEKLF
D: .; V: TRBV5-4; CDR3: ASSLGQFPSYEQY
D: .; V: TRBV9; CDR3: ASSSPRQAGVVETQY
D: TRBD2; V: TRBV20-1; CDR3: SAHRLAGSFFSDTQY
D: .; V: TRBV20-1; CDR3: SATLPISDTQY
D: TRBD2; V: TRBV5-1; CDR3: ASSLPPSGGYEQY
D: .; V: TRBV5-1; CDR3: ASSLESVSYNEQF
D: .; V: TRBV11-2; CDR3: ASSLETLNNSPIH
D: .; V: TRBV5-1; CDR3: ASSRLQDSGYYEQY
D: .; V: TRBV6-1; CDR3: ASSVTGTHSGNTIY
D: TRBD2; V: TRBV20-1; CDR3: SASGLADYEQY
D: .; V: TRBV7-9; CDR3: ASSLGGADTEAF
D: .; V: TRBV12-3/TRBV12-4; CDR3: ASSLVGSKGLQF
D: .; V: TRBV5-1; CDR3: ASSQTGRETQY
D: TRBD2; V: TRBV4-1; CDR3: ASSPGVLAGVADTQY
D: TRBD1; V: TRBV7-9; CDR3: ASSRGTAADTQY
D: .; V: TRBV6-1; CDR3: ASRDPSYNSPLH
D: TRBD2; V: TRBV7-2; CDR3: ASSRGLAQVDTQY
D: .; V: TRBV7-7; CDR3: ASSQLDSPGNEQF
D: .; V: TRBV18; CDR3: ASSPGEGSGYT
D: TRBD2; V: TRBV12-3/TRBV12-4; CDR3: ASSSLDRLAANTGELF
D: .; V: TRBV7-8; CDR3: ASSLEGLMSYEQY
D: .; V: TRBV5-1; CDR3: ASSSRGPGANVLT
D: .; V: TRBV12-3/TRBV12-4; CDR3: ASNPDRPQETQY
D: TRBD1; V: TRBV2; CDR3: ASSGDRKAF
D: .; V: TRBV3-1; CDR3: ASSQEGRETQY